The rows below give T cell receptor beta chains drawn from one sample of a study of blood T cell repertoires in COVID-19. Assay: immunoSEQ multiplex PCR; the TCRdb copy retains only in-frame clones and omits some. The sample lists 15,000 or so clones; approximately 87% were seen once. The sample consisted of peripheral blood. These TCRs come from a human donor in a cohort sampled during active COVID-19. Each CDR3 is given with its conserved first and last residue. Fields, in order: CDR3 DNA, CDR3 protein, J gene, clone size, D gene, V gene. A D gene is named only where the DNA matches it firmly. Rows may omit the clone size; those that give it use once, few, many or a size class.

CDR3 DNA: TGTGCCAGCAGTGAGTACCGGGACAGGGCTGAAAAACTGTTTTTT
CDR3 protein: CASSEYRDRAEKLFF
J gene: TRBJ1-4
clone size: once
D gene: TRBD1
V gene: TRBV6-1

CDR3 DNA: TGTGCCATCAGTGATGGGACTAGGGGGCGGGAGCTGTTTTTT
CDR3 protein: CAISDGTRGRELFF
J gene: TRBJ2-2
clone size: .
D gene: .
V gene: TRBV10-3

CDR3 DNA: TGTGCCAGCAGCTTAGATAGGACTAGCGTTACAGGGAGCACAGATACGCAGTATTTT
CDR3 protein: CASSLDRTSVTGSTDTQYF
J gene: TRBJ2-3
clone size: .
D gene: TRBD2
V gene: TRBV11-3

CDR3 DNA: TGTGCCAGCAGCTTGGGAGGGACAGGGGGTATTTTAGTAAATACGCAGTATTTT
CDR3 protein: CASSLGGTGGILVNTQYF
J gene: TRBJ2-3
clone size: .
D gene: TRBD1
V gene: TRBV5-4

CDR3 DNA: TGTGCCAGCAGTCCCGTGACAAACACTGAAGCTTTCTTT
CDR3 protein: CASSPVTNTEAFF
J gene: TRBJ1-1
clone size: .
D gene: .
V gene: TRBV6-2/TRBV6-3

CDR3 DNA: TGTGCCAGCAGCTTAGACATGAACACTGAAGCTTTCTTT
CDR3 protein: CASSLDMNTEAFF
J gene: TRBJ1-1
clone size: .
D gene: .
V gene: TRBV7-2

CDR3 DNA: TGTGCCAGCAGCGGGCAACGACAGGGGGCTCCTGGAAACACCATATATTTT
CDR3 protein: CASSGQRQGAPGNTIYF
J gene: TRBJ1-3
clone size: .
D gene: TRBD1
V gene: TRBV7-9

CDR3 DNA: TGCAGCGGTGCCGGATTCCCTAGCGGGGGACCCCTGGAGCAGTACTTC
CDR3 protein: CSGAGFPSGGPLEQYF
J gene: TRBJ2-7
clone size: .
D gene: TRBD2
V gene: TRBV29-1

CDR3 DNA: TGTGCCAGCAGGGGGGGGAAGCCAAAGGCTTTCTTT
CDR3 protein: CASRGGKPKAFF
J gene: TRBJ1-1
clone size: .
D gene: .
V gene: TRBV6-5

CDR3 DNA: TGTGCCGCCAGGGACACCGGGGAGCTGTTTTTT
CDR3 protein: CAARDTGELFF
J gene: TRBJ2-2
clone size: few
D gene: .
V gene: TRBV28

CDR3 DNA: TGTGCCAGCAGCTTAGGACAGGGAAGGACTGAAGCTTTCTTT
CDR3 protein: CASSLGQGRTEAFF
J gene: TRBJ1-1
clone size: few
D gene: TRBD1
V gene: TRBV7-9

CDR3 DNA: TGTGCCAGCAGCGGGGGGGCAGGGCTCAATCAGCCCCAGCATTTT
CDR3 protein: CASSGGAGLNQPQHF
J gene: TRBJ1-5
clone size: .
D gene: .
V gene: TRBV28

CDR3 DNA: TGTGCCAGTGGACAGGGGGCCAACACTGAAGCTTTCTTT
CDR3 protein: CASGQGANTEAFF
J gene: TRBJ1-1
clone size: .
D gene: TRBD1
V gene: TRBV7-2

CDR3 DNA: TGTGCCAGTAGTATAGTGGGGGAGGGAAGTGGCAATCAGCCCCAGCATTTT
CDR3 protein: CASSIVGEGSGNQPQHF
J gene: TRBJ1-5
clone size: .
D gene: .
V gene: TRBV19

CDR3 DNA: TGTGCCAGCAGTTCACAGGGAAGAGGTTGGGAGACCCAGTACTTC
CDR3 protein: CASSSQGRGWETQYF
J gene: TRBJ2-5
clone size: .
D gene: .
V gene: TRBV6-5

CDR3 DNA: TGTGCCTCCCGAAAAGTAGGGTCAGGGGGCAATCAGCCCCAGCATTTT
CDR3 protein: CASRKVGSGGNQPQHF
J gene: TRBJ1-5
clone size: once
D gene: .
V gene: TRBV11-1

CDR3 DNA: TGTGCCAGCAGCCTTATACCGGGACAGGGTGGCCGGACTAACACTGAAGCTTTCTTT
CDR3 protein: CASSLIPGQGGRTNTEAFF
J gene: TRBJ1-1
clone size: once
D gene: TRBD1
V gene: TRBV7-9

CDR3 DNA: TGTGCCAGCAGCTTGGAGGCAGGGTCGATTTCACCCCTCCACTTT
CDR3 protein: CASSLEAGSISPLHF
J gene: TRBJ1-6
clone size: few
D gene: .
V gene: TRBV5-8

CDR3 DNA: TGTGCCAGCAGCTATTCTGGGGCTGGAAGTGGCTACACCTTC
CDR3 protein: CASSYSGAGSGYTF
J gene: TRBJ1-2
clone size: .
D gene: .
V gene: TRBV5-6

CDR3 DNA: TGTGCCAGCAGCCCCTCGCCGGGGGGCGCTAATGAAAAACTGTTTTTT
CDR3 protein: CASSPSPGGANEKLFF
J gene: TRBJ1-4
clone size: .
D gene: .
V gene: TRBV4-2

CDR3 DNA: TGTGCCAGCAGCGTAGCTTCGGGGGTTGGTAATGAGCAGTTCTTC
CDR3 protein: CASSVASGVGNEQFF
J gene: TRBJ2-1
clone size: few
D gene: .
V gene: TRBV9

CDR3 DNA: TGTGCCAGCAGCCCTCAGGGGATCAACTATGGCTACACCTTC
CDR3 protein: CASSPQGINYGYTF
J gene: TRBJ1-2
clone size: few
D gene: .
V gene: TRBV16

CDR3 DNA: TGTGCCAGCAGCTTGGAGGCACCCGGGACTAGGGGTCTCTACAATGAGCAGTTCTTC
CDR3 protein: CASSLEAPGTRGLYNEQFF
J gene: TRBJ2-1
clone size: .
D gene: TRBD2
V gene: TRBV5-4

CDR3 DNA: TGTGCCTCCAGACCTGGCGGGGGCACAGATACGCAGTATTTT
CDR3 protein: CASRPGGGTDTQYF
J gene: TRBJ2-3
clone size: .
D gene: .
V gene: TRBV27

CDR3 DNA: TGTGCCAGCAGCAACAGTTACCTAGCGAATACAGATACGCAGTATTTT
CDR3 protein: CASSNSYLANTDTQYF
J gene: TRBJ2-3
clone size: .
D gene: .
V gene: TRBV5-6

CDR3 DNA: TGTGCCAGCCAAGGACAGATCAATCAGCCCCAGCATTTT
CDR3 protein: CASQGQINQPQHF
J gene: TRBJ1-5
clone size: .
D gene: .
V gene: TRBV6-5

CDR3 DNA: TGTGCCAGCAGCTCTTACCCGGACAGGGGGTTAAGGGAGCAGTACTTC
CDR3 protein: CASSSYPDRGLREQYF
J gene: TRBJ2-7
clone size: .
D gene: TRBD1
V gene: TRBV7-6

CDR3 DNA: TGTGCCAGCAGTTTAAGCCTATACAGCGAGCAGTACTTC
CDR3 protein: CASSLSLYSEQYF
J gene: TRBJ2-7
clone size: .
D gene: .
V gene: TRBV27

CDR3 DNA: TGTGCCAGCAGTTACTCGAGTGCGGGTTCAGATACGCAGTATTTT
CDR3 protein: CASSYSSAGSDTQYF
J gene: TRBJ2-3
clone size: .
D gene: .
V gene: TRBV6-6

CDR3 DNA: TGTGCCAGTAGTATAGACACCTACGAGCAGTACTTC
CDR3 protein: CASSIDTYEQYF
J gene: TRBJ2-7
clone size: .
D gene: .
V gene: TRBV19

CDR3 DNA: TGTGCCAGCAGCGCCTACTACTACGAGCAGTACTTC
CDR3 protein: CASSAYYYEQYF
J gene: TRBJ2-7
clone size: .
D gene: .
V gene: TRBV14

CDR3 DNA: TGTGCCAGCAGTGGAACCGGGACTAGCCGTAATGAGCAGTTCTTC
CDR3 protein: CASSGTGTSRNEQFF
J gene: TRBJ2-1
clone size: .
D gene: TRBD2
V gene: TRBV2

CDR3 DNA: TGTGCCACCAGTGATTTAGAACAGGGGGGGGCTTTCTTT
CDR3 protein: CATSDLEQGGAFF
J gene: TRBJ1-1
clone size: .
D gene: TRBD1
V gene: TRBV24-1

CDR3 DNA: TGTGCCAGCAGTGAAAGGGGAAGACCTGGAAACACCATATATTTT
CDR3 protein: CASSERGRPGNTIYF
J gene: TRBJ1-3
clone size: .
D gene: .
V gene: TRBV2

CDR3 DNA: TGCGCCAGCAGGGAGGTCACTGAAGCTTTCTTT
CDR3 protein: CASREVTEAFF
J gene: TRBJ1-1
clone size: few
D gene: .
V gene: TRBV5-1

CDR3 DNA: TGTGCCAGCAGCCCCCGGGGACAGGGGGCGAAAGCTTTCTTT
CDR3 protein: CASSPRGQGAKAFF
J gene: TRBJ1-1
clone size: .
D gene: TRBD1
V gene: TRBV11-3

CDR3 DNA: TGTGCCAGCAGGCCGGTGGGGAGGGGTGATACGCAGTATTTT
CDR3 protein: CASRPVGRGDTQYF
J gene: TRBJ2-3
clone size: .
D gene: TRBD2
V gene: TRBV27